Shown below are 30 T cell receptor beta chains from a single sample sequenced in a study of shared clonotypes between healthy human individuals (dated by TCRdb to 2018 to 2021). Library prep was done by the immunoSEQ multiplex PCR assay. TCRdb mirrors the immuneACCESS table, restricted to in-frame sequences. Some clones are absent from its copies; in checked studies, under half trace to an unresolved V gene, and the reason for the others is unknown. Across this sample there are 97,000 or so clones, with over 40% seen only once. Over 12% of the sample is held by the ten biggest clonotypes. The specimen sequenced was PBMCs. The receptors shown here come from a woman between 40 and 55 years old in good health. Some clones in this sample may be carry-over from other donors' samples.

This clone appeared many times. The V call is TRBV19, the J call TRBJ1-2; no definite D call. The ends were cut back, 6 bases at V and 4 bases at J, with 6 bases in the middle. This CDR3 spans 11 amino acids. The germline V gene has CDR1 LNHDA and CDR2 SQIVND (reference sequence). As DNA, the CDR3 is TGTGCCAGTAGCGTCGGCTATGGCTACACCTTC. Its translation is CASSVGYGYTF.

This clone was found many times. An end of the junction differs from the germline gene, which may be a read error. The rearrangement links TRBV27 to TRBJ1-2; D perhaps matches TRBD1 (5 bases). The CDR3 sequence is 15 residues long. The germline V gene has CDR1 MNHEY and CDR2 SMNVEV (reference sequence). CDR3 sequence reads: CASRLSNIGGGGYTF. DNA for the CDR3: TGTGCCAGCAGGTTATCGAACATCGGGGGTGGGGGCTACACCTTC.

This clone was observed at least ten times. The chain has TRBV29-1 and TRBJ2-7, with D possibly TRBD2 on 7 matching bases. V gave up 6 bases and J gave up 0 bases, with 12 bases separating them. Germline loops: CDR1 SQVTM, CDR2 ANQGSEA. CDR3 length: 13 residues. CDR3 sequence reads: CSVGGASSYEQYF. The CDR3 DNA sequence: TGCAGCGTGGGGGGGGCTTCCTCCTACGAGCAGTACTTC.

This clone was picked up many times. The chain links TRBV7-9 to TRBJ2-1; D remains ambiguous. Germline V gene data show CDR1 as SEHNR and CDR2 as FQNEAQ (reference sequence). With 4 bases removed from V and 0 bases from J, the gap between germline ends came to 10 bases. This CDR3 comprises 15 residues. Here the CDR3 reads CASSSKDNSYNEQFF. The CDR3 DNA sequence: TGTGCCAGCAGCTCGAAAGATAACTCCTACAATGAGCAGTTCTTC.

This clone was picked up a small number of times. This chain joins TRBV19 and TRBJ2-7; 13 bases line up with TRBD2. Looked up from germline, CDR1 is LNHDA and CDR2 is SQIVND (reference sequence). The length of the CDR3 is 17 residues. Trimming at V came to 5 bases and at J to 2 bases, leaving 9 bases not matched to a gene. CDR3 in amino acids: CASSPRGTSGTTYEQYF. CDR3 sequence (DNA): TGTGCCAGTAGTCCCCGGGGGACTAGCGGGACTACCTACGAGCAGTACTTC.

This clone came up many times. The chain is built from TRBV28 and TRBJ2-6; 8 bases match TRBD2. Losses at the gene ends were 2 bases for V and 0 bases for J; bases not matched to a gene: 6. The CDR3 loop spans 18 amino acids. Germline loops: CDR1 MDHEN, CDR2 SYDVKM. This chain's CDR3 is CASSLGLAGFSGANVLTF. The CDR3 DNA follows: TGTGCCAGCAGTTTAGGCCTAGCGGGCTTCTCTGGGGCCAACGTCCTGACTTTC.

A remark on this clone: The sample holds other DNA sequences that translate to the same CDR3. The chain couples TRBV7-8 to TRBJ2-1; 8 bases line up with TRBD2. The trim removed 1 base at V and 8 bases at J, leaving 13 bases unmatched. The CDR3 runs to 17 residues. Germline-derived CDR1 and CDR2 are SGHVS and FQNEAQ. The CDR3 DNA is TGTGCCAGCAGCTTAGAGGTTAGCGGGATCTGGCTTTATGAGCAGTTCTTC. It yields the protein CASSLEVSGIWLYEQFF. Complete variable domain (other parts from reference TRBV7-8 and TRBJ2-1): GAGVSQSPRYKVAKRGQDVALRCDPISGHVSLFWYQQALGQGPEFLTYFQNEAQLDKSGLPSDRFFAERPEGSVSTLKIQRTQQEDSAVYLCASSLEVSGIWLYEQFFGPGTRLTVL.

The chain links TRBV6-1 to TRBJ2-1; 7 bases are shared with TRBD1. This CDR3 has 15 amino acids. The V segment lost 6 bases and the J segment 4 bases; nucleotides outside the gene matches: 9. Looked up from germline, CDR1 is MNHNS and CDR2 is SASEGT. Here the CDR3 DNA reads TGTGCCAGCAGCCTCGGGACAGCCCCGTACAATGAGCAGTTCTTC. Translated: CASSLGTAPYNEQFF.

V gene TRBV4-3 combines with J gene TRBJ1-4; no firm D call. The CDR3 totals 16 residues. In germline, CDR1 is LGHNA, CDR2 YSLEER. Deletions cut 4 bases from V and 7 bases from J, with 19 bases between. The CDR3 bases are TGCGCCAGCAGCCCGAAGGGCGGGAATGGAGGTGAAAAACTGTTTTTT. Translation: CASSPKGGNGGEKLFF.

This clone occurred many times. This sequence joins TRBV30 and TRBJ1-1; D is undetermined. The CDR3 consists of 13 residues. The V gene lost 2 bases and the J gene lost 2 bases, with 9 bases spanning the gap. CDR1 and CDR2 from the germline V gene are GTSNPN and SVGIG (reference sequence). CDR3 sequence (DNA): TGTGCCTGGAGTCCCTCCAGAAACACTGAAGCTTTCTTT. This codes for CAWSPSRNTEAFF. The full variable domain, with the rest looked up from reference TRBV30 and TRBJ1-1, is SQTIHQWPATLVQPVGSPLSLECTVEGTSNPNLYWYRQAAGRGLQLLFYSVGIGQISSEVPQNLSASRPQDRQFILSSKKLLLSDSGFYLCAWSPSRNTEAFFGQGTRLTVV.

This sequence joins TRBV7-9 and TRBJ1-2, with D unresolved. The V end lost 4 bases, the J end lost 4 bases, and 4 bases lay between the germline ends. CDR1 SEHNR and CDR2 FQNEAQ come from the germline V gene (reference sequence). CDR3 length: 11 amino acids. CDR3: CASSSLYGYTF. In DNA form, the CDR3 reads TGTGCCAGCAGCTCCCTCTATGGCTACACCTTC. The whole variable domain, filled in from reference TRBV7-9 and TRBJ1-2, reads DTGVSQNPRHKITKRGQNVTFRCDPISEHNRLYWYRQTLGQGPEFLTYFQNEAQLEKSRLLSDRFSAERPKGSFSTLEIQRTEQGDSAMYLCASSSLYGYTFGSGTRLTVV.

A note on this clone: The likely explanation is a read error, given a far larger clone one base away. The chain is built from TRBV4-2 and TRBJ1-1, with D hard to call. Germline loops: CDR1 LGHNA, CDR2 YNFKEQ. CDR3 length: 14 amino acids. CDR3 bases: TGTGCCGGCAGCCCCCCCCTAGGGAACACTGAAGCTTTCTTT. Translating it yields CAGSPPLGNTEAFF.

CDR3 protein: CASSQPDGTGELFF. CDR3 bases: TGTGCCAGCAGCCAACCCGATGGAACCGGGGAGCTGTTTTTT. This chain connects TRBV5-4 to TRBJ2-2, with D unclear. Per germline, CDR1 SGHNT and CDR2 YYREEE (reference sequence). Trimming cost V 4 bases and J 5 bases, with 12 bases left between them. The CDR3 extends over 14 amino acids.

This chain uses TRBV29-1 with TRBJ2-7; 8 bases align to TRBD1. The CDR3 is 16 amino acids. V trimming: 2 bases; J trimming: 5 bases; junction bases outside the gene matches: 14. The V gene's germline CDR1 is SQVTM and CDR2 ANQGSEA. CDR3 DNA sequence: TGCAGCGTTGAACGACAGGGGCCAGGGGGCCCCGACGAGCAGTACTTC. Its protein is CSVERQGPGGPDEQYF.

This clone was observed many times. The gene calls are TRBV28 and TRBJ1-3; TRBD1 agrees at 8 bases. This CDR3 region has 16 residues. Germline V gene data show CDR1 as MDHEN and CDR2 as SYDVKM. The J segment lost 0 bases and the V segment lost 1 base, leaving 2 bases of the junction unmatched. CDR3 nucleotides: TGTGCCAGCAGTTTATCCGGACAGGGCTCTGGAAACACCATATATTTT. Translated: CASSLSGQGSGNTIYF.

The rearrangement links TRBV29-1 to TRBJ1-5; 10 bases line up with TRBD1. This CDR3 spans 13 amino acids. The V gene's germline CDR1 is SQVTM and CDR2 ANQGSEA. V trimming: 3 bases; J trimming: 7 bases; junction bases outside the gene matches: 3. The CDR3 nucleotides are TGCAGCGTTGAGACAGGGGGCGGCCAGCCCCAGCATTTT. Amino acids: CSVETGGGQPQHF.

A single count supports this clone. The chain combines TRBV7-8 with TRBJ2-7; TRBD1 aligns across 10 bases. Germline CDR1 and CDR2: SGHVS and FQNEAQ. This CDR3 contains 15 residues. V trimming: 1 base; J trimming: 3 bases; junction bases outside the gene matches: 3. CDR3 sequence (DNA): TGTGCCAGCAGCTTAGAACGGGACAGGGGCTACGAGCAGTACTTC. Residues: CASSLERDRGYEQYF.

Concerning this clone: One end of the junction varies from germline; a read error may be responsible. The CDR3 nucleotides read TGTGCCAGCAGCAATCAGCCTCAGCATTTT. Translated, it gives CASSNQPQHF. This chain uses TRBV6-5 with TRBJ1-5; D not resolved. The CDR3 has 10 residues. Germline V gives CDR1 MNHEY, CDR2 SVGAGI.

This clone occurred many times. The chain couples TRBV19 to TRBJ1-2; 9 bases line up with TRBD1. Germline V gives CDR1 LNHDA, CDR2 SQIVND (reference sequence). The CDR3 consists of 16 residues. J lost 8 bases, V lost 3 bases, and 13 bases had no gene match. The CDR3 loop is CASSISFGTGRGGYTF. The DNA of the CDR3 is TGTGCCAGTAGTATCTCATTCGGGACAGGGCGAGGCGGCTACACCTTC.

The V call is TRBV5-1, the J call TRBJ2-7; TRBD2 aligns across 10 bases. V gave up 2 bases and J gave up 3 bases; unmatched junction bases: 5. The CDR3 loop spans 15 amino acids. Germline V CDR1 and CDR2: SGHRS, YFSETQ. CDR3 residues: CASSFTSGTGYEQYF. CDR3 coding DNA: TGCGCCAGCAGCTTCACTAGCGGGACCGGCTACGAGCAGTACTTC.

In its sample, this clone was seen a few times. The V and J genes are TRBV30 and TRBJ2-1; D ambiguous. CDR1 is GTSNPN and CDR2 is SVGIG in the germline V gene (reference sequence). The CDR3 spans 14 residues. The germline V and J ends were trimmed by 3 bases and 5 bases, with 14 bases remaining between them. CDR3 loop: CAWRGRGSDNEQFF. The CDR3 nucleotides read TGTGCCTGGAGAGGGCGCGGCTCTGACAATGAGCAGTTCTTC.

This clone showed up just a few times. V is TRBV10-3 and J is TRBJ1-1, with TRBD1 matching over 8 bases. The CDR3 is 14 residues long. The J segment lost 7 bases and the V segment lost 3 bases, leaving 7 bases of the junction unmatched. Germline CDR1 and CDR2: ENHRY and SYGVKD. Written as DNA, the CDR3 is TGTGCCATCAGTGATCAGGGGGCTGAGGTTGAAGCTTTCTTT. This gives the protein CAISDQGAEVEAFF.

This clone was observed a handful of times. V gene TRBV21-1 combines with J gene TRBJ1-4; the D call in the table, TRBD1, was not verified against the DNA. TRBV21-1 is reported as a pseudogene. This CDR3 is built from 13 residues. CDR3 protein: CASSKRTGEKLFF. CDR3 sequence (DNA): TGTGCCAGCAGCAAAAGGACAGGCGAAAAACTGTTTTTT.

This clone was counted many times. The CDR3 sequence: CASTIEASSQPQHF. The CDR3 DNA follows: TGTGCCAGCACTATAGAAGCCTCCAGCCAGCCCCAGCATTTT. The chain joins TRBV2 to TRBJ1-5; D gene unclear. The CDR3 is made up of 14 amino acids. In germline, CDR1 is SNHLY, CDR2 FYNNEI. Trimming cost V 7 bases and J 7 bases, with 17 bases left between them.

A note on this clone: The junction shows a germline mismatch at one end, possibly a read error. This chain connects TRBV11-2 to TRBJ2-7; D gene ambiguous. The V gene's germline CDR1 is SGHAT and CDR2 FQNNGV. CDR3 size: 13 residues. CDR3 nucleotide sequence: TGCGCCAGCAGCCAACCCGGGCTCACCCAGCAGTACTTC. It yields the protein CASSQPGLTQQYF.

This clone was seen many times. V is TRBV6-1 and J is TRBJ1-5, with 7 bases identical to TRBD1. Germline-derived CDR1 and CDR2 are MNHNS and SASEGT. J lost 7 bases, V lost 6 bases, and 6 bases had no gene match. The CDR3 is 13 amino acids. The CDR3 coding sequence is TGTGCCAGCAGATTGGACAGGCTCCAGCCCCAGCATTTT. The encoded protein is CASRLDRLQPQHF.

This CDR3 is CASTTVVYEQYF. In DNA, the CDR3 is TGTGCCAGCACTACGGTGGTATACGAGCAGTACTTC. V usage is TRBV6-1 and J usage is TRBJ2-7, with D hard to call. From germline, CDR1 is MNHNS and CDR2 SASEGT. The CDR3 runs to 12 residues. V lost 7 bases and J 4 bases, leaving 11 bases between the germline ends.

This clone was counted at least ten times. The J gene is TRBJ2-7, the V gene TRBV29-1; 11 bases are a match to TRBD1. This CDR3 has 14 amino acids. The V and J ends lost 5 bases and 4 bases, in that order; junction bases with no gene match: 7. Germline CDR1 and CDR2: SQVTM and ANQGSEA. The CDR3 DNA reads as TGCAGCGTTCTCCCGGGACAGGGGGGATACGAGCAGTACTTC. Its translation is CSVLPGQGGYEQYF.

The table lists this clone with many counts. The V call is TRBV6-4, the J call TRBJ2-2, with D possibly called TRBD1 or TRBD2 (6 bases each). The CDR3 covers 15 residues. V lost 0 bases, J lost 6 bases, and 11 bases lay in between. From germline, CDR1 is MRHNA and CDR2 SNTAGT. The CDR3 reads CASSDSLGGSGELFF. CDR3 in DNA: TGTGCCAGCAGTGACTCGTTGGGGGGCTCCGGGGAGCTGTTTTTT.

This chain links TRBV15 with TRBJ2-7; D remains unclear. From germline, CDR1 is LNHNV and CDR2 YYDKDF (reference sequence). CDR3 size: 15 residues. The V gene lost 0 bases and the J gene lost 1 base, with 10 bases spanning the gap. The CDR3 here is CATSRDRWLSYEQYF. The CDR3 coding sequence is TGTGCCACCAGCAGAGATAGGTGGCTGTCCTACGAGCAGTACTTC.